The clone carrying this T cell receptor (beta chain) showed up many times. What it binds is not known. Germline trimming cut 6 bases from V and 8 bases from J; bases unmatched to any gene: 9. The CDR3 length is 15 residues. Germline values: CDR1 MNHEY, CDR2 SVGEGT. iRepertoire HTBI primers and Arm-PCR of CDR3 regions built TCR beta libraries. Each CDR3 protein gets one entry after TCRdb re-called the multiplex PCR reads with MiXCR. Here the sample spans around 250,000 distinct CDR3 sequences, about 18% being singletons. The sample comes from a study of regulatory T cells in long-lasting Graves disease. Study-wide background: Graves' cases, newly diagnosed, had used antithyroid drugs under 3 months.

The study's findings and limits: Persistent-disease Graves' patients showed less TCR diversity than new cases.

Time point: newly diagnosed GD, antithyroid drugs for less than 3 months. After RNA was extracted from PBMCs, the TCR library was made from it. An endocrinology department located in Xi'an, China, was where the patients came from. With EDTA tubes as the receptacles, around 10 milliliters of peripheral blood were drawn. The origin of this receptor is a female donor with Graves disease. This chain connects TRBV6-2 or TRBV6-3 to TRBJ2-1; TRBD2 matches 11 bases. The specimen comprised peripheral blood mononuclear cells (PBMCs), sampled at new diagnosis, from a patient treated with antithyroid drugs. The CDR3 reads CASRNSGRAVDEQFF. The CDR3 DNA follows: TGTGCCAGCAGAAATAGCGGGAGGGCCGTTGATGAGCAGTTCTTC.